These 18 T cell receptor beta chains share one sample of origin, sequenced in a study of response to subunit inactivated influenza vaccine (dated 2018 in TCRdb). Receptors were amplified or captured by RT-PCR. The data were produced on an Illumina HiSeq 2500. TCRdb ran its own pipeline on the public reads, namely fastp trimming at Q25 and MiXCR clone calling, and kept in-frame beta chains. Rows merge per CDR3 protein into single entries with the most common DNA and genes. Across this sample there are about 190,000 distinct CDR3 sequences, with over 13% seen only once. The top ten clones comprise approximately 30% of the sample. The specimen was CD8+ T cells sorted from PBMCs, collected 5 to 6 days after vaccination. The receptors originated from a middle-aged man who received an inactivated influenza vaccine. Donor details come from another sample of the same person, matched by shared clones.

This clonotype was counted only a few times. The chain employs TRBV7-2 and TRBJ2-1, with D uncertain. The V gene lost 4 bases and the J gene lost 8 bases, with 9 bases spanning the gap. The CDR3 sequence is 12 residues long. Germline V gene lookup returns CDR1 SGHTA and CDR2 FQGNSA. The CDR3 protein is CASSYSFYEQFF. The CDR3, as DNA: TGTGCCAGCAGCTACTCCTTTTATGAGCAGTTCTTC.

The rearrangement uses TRBV10-2 and TRBJ1-1; no definite D call. The CDR3 sequence is 12 residues long. Looked up from germline, CDR1 is WSHSY and CDR2 is SAAADI. The germline V and J ends were trimmed by 8 bases and 2 bases, with 9 bases remaining between them. CDR3 in amino acids: CASGSYNTEAFF. The DNA of the CDR3 is TGCGCCAGCGGGAGCTATAACACTGAAGCTTTCTTT.

This clonotype was picked up a small number of times. The chain couples TRBV27 to TRBJ2-7; 12 bases match TRBD1. Germline V gene lookup returns CDR1 MNHEY and CDR2 SMNVEV (reference sequence). V shed 5 bases and J 6 bases; nucleotides not matched to a gene: 5. The CDR3 covers 14 residues. CDR3 amino acids: CASSKGTGGLEQYF. The CDR3 nucleotides read TGTGCCAGCAGTAAGGGGACAGGGGGCCTCGAGCAGTACTTC.

This clonotype has only a few counts. This CDR3 reads CASSGGLAGTNEQFF. The CDR3 DNA sequence: TGCGCCAGCAGCGGGGGACTAGCGGGAACCAATGAGCAGTTCTTC. V usage is TRBV5-1 and J usage is TRBJ2-1, with TRBD2 identical over 13 bases. Germline loops: CDR1 SGHRS, CDR2 YFSETQ. J gave up 6 bases and V 4 bases, and 4 bases lay outside the gene matches. The CDR3 is made up of 15 amino acids.

The V and J genes are TRBV7-8 and TRBJ2-7; no firm D call. V was trimmed by 1 base and J by 3 bases, leaving 13 bases between them. The CDR3 loop spans 15 amino acids. Germline V gene lookup returns CDR1 SGHVS and CDR2 FQNEAQ. CDR3 DNA: TGTGCCAGCAGCTTAGTTCCTGAACTCATCTACGAGCAGTACTTC. Protein product: CASSLVPELIYEQYF.

This clonotype showed up many times. The chain is built from TRBV12-3 or TRBV12-4 and TRBJ2-5; D is unresolved. The length of the CDR3 is 13 residues. The ends were cut back, 9 bases at V and 2 bases at J, with 13 bases in the middle. The CDR3 reads CASVSPLQETQYF. The CDR3 coding sequence is TGTGCCAGTGTCTCCCCGTTACAAGAGACCCAGTACTTC.

This clonotype came up once. No DNA is shown, since the ends of the CDR3 on it are uncertain; the CDR3 is the one TCRdb lists. The chain recombines TRBV5-6 with TRBJ1-2; the table's TRBD1 call for D was not verified on the DNA. The CDR3 spans 14 residues, counting both ends. Germline V gene lookup returns CDR1 SGHDT and CDR2 YYEEEE. The CDR3 is CASSLEFRGRGYTF.

This clonotype was recorded a few times. The rearrangement uses TRBV4-2 and TRBJ2-7; 9 bases align to TRBD2. Germline values: CDR1 LGHNA, CDR2 YNFKEQ. With V trimmed by 3 bases and J by 3 bases, 6 bases remained unmatched. The CDR3 is made up of 15 amino acids. The CDR3 region is CASSHIAGEHYEQYF. CDR3 coding DNA: TGTGCCAGCAGCCATATAGCGGGAGAACACTACGAGCAGTACTTC.

The chain employs TRBV6-2 or TRBV6-3 and TRBJ1-5, with TRBD1 matching over 11 bases. Germline assignment: CDR1 MNHEY and CDR2 SVGEGT. V shed 0 bases and J 5 bases; nucleotides not matched to a gene: 3. The CDR3 is 16 amino acids. CDR3: CASSYSRTGGDQPQHF. The CDR3 DNA follows: TGTGCCAGCAGTTACTCGAGGACAGGGGGCGATCAGCCCCAGCATTTT.

This clonotype was counted at least ten times. This chain joins TRBV29-1 and TRBJ2-7; possible D gene TRBD1, 5 bases. CDR1 SQVTM and CDR2 ANQGSEA come from the germline V gene. This CDR3 contains 14 residues. V lost 5 bases and J 0 bases, leaving 14 bases between the germline ends. CDR3 nucleotides: TGCAGCGTTAGCCTTACAGGAAGCTCCTACGAGCAGTACTTC. Protein product: CSVSLTGSSYEQYF.

This clonotype was observed a handful of times. This chain uses TRBV9 with TRBJ2-1, with TRBD2 identical over 9 bases. The germline CDR1 and CDR2 sequences are SGDLS and YYNGEE. The CDR3 contains 16 residues. V dropped 3 bases and J dropped 4; count of bases not matched to a gene: 8. The CDR3 spells CASSAAGGGAYNEQFF. In nucleotides, the CDR3 is TGTGCCAGCAGCGCCGCGGGGGGGGGCGCTTACAATGAGCAGTTCTTC. Together with reference TRBV9 and TRBJ2-1, the CDR3 gives the full variable domain: DSGVTQTPKHLITATGQRVTLRCSPRSGDLSVYWYQQSLDQGLQFLIQYYNGEERAKGNILERFSAQQFPDLHSELNLSSLELGDSALYFCASSAAGGGAYNEQFFGPGTRLTVL.

V usage is TRBV27 and J usage is TRBJ2-7; either TRBD1 or TRBD2 may fit D (5 bases each). The germline V gene has CDR1 MNHEY and CDR2 SMNVEV (reference sequence). The CDR3 covers 14 residues. V lost 7 bases, J lost 3 bases, and 16 bases lay in between. The CDR3 DNA reads TGTGCCAGCACCCCCTCGGGACGCCTCTACGAGCAGTACTTC. Residues: CASTPSGRLYEQYF.

The rearrangement joins TRBV4-3 to TRBJ2-7; weak D call: TRBD2 (7 bases). V was shortened by 1 base and J by 3 bases, with 13 bases between the two germline ends. Germline V gene sequence: CDR1 LGHNA, CDR2 YSLEER. The CDR3 has 15 amino acids. CDR3: CASSQGWGGGYEQYF. CDR3 bases: TGCGCCAGCAGCCAAGGGTGGGGGGGCGGCTACGAGCAGTACTTC.

V usage is TRBV30 and J usage is TRBJ1-1; D is unresolved. The germline CDR1 and CDR2 sequences are GTSNPN and SVGIG (reference sequence). CDR3 size: 13 residues. The germline V and J ends were trimmed by 0 bases and 0 bases, with 5 bases remaining between them. CDR3 DNA: TGTGCCTGGAGTGTACATCTGAACACTGAAGCTTTCTTT. It specifies CAWSVHLNTEAFF.

V is TRBV6-1 and J is TRBJ2-7; 9 bases agree with TRBD1. CDR3 size: 13 residues. V lost 5 bases, J lost 5 bases, and 4 bases stayed unmatched. The germline CDR1 and CDR2 sequences are MNHNS and SASEGT. The CDR3 sequence is CASSPGQGNEQYF. The DNA of the CDR3 is TGTGCCAGCAGTCCCGGACAGGGGAACGAGCAGTACTTC.

The rearrangement links TRBV6-2 or TRBV6-3 to TRBJ1-1; 7 bases are shared with TRBD1. The CDR3 is 13 residues long. Trimming cost V 6 bases and J 2 bases; bases outside gene matches: 3. Germline CDR1 is MNHEY and CDR2 is SVGEGT. CDR3 sequence (DNA): TGTGCCAGCAGGGGACAGAGCAACACTGAAGCTTTCTTT. This gives the protein CASRGQSNTEAFF.

Only a few counts were recorded for this clonotype. The chain recombines TRBV5-1 with TRBJ2-5, with D unresolved. The CDR3 length is 14 residues. V lost 0 bases and J 2 bases, leaving 8 bases between the germline ends. CDR1 SGHRS and CDR2 YFSETQ come from the germline V gene. The CDR3 here is CASSLERLQETQYF. The CDR3 DNA reads TGCGCCAGCAGCTTGGAAAGGTTACAAGAGACCCAGTACTTC.

In this sample, this clonotype turned up a few times. V and J are TRBV5-8 and TRBJ2-5; D remains ambiguous. The V and J ends lost 1 base and 2 bases respectively, with 9 bases between them. CDR1 is SGHTS, CDR2 YDEGEE, per germline. The CDR3 consists of 14 residues. The DNA of the CDR3 is TGTGCCAGCAGCTTGACCAGGCCGCAAGAGACCCAGTACTTC. This encodes CASSLTRPQETQYF.